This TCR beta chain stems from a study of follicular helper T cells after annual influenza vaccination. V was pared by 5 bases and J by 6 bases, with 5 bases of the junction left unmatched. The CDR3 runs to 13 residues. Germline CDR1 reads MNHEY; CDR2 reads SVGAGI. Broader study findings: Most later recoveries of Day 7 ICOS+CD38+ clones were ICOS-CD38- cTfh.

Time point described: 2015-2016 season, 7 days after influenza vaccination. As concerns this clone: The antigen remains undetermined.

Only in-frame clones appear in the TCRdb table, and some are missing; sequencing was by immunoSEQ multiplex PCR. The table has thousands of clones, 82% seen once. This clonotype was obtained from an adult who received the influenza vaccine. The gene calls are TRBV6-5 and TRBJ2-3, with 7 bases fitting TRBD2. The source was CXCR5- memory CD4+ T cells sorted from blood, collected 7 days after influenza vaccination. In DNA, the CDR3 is TGTGCCAGCAGTCGCGCGGGAGCTGATACGCAGTATTTT. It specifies CASSRAGADTQYF.